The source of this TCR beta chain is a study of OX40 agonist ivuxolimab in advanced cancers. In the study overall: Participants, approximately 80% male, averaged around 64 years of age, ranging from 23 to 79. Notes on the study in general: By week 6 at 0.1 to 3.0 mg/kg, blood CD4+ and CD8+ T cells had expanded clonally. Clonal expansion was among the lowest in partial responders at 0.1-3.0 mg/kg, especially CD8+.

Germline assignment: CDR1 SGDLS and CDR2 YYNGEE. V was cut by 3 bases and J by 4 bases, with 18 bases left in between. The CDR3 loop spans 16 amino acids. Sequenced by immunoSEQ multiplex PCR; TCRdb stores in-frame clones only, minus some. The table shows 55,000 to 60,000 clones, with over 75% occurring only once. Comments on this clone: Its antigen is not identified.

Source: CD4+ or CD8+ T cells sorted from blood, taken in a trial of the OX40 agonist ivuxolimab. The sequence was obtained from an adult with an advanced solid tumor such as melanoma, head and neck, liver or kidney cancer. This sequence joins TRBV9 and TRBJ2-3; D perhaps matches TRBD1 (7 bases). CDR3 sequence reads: CASSARRQGGADTQYF. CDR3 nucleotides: TGTGCCAGCAGCGCCCGTAGACAGGGAGGAGCAGATACGCAGTATTTT.